The clone carrying this T cell receptor (beta chain) was recorded once. Its specificity is unknown. Only in-frame clones appear in the TCRdb table, and some are missing; sequencing was by immunoSEQ multiplex PCR. The data show around 2,800 clones, about four fifths seen once. The data belong to a study of radiotherapy plus CTLA-4 blockade in lung cancer. As for the study in general: Disease control reached over 30%, with objective responses in roughly 17%.

Study conclusions and caveats: Early blood T cell clone changes and increased post-radiation serum interferon-beta were reportedly the strongest response predictors. Expansion in blood of tumor-derived TCR clones was seen after radiotherapy plus ipilimumab.

Chemo-refractory metastatic non-small-cell lung cancer patients were treated with focal radiation plus CTLA-4 blockade with ipilimumab. This specimen consisted of tumor tissue, obtained from a patient treated with radiotherapy plus ipilimumab. This clonotype was sampled from a human donor with non-small cell lung cancer that progressed on radiotherapy plus ipilimumab.

The CDR3 loop reads CASSFSDRGRVAFF. CDR3 nucleotide sequence: TGTGCCAGCAGTTTTTCTGACAGGGGGCGCGTAGCTTTCTTT. The chain couples TRBV28 to TRBJ1-1, with 10 bases matching TRBD1. The CDR3 spans 14 residues. The germline V gene has CDR1 MDHEN and CDR2 SYDVKM. V lost 3 bases, J lost 10 bases, and 8 bases stayed unmatched.